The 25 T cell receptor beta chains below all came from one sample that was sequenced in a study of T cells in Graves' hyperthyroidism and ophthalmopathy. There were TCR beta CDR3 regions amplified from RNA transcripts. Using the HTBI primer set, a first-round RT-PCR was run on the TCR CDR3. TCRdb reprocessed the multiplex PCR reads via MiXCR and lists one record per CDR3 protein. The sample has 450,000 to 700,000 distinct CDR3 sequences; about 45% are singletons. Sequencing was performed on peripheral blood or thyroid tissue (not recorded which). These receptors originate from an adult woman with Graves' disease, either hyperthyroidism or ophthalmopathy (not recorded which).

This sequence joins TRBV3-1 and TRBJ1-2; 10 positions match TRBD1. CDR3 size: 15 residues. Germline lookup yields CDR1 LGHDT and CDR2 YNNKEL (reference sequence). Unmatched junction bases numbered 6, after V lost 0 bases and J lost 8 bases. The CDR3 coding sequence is TGTGCCAGCAGCCAAGATTCAGGACAGGGGGGAGGCTACACCTTC. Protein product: CASSQDSGQGGGYTF. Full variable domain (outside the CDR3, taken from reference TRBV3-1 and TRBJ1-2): DTAVSQTPKYLVTQMGNDKSIKCEQNLGHDTMYWYKQDSKKFLKIMFSYNNKELIINETVPNRFSPKSPDKAHLNLHINSLELGDSAVYFCASSQDSGQGGGYTFGSGTRLTVV.

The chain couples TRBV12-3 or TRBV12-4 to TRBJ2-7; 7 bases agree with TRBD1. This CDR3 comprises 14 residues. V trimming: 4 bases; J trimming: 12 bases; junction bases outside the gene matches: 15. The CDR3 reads CASSWPGQSFTRYF. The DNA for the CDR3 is TGTGCCAGCAGTTGGCCGGGACAGAGTTTTACGAGGTACTTC.

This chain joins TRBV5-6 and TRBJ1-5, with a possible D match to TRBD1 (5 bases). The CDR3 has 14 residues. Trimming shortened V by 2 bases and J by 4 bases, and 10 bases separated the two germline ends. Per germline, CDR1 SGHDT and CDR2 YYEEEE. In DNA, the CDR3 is TGTGCCAGCAGCTTTTGGGAGGGGAATCAGCCCCAGCATTTT. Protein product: CASSFWEGNQPQHF.

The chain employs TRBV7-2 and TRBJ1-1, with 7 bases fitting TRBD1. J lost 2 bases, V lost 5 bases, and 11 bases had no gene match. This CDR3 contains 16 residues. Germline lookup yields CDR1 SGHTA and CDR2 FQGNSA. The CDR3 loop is CASSVTGVRPNTEAFF. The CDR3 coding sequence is TGTGCCAGCAGCGTCACAGGGGTGAGGCCCAACACTGAAGCTTTCTTT. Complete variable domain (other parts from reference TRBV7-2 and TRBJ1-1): GAGVSQSPSNKVTEKGKDVELRCDPISGHTALYWYRQSLGQGLEFLIYFQGNSAPDKSGLPSDRFSAERTGGSVSTLTIQRTQQEDSAVYLCASSVTGVRPNTEAFFGQGTRLTVV.

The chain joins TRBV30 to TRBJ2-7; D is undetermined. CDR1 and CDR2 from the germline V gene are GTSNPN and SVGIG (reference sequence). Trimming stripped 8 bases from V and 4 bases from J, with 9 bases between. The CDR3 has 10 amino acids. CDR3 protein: CALRVYEQYF. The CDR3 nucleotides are TGTGCCCTAAGAGTATACGAGCAGTACTTC.

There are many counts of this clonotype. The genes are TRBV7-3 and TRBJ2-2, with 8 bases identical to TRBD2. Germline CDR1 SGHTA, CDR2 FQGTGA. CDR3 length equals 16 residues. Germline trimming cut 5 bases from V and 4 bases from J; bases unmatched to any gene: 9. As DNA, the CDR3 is TGTGCCAGCAGCCTTATAGCGGGATCGCCCACCGGGGAGCTGTTTTTT. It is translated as CASSLIAGSPTGELFF.

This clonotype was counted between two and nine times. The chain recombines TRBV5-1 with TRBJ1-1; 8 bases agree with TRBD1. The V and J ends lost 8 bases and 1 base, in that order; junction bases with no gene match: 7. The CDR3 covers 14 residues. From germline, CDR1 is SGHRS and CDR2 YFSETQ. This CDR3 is CASSTGEGNTEAFF. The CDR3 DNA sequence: TGCGCCAGTTCGACAGGGGAAGGGAACACTGAAGCTTTCTTT. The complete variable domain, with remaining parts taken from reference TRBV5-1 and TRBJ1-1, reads KAGVTQTPRYLIKTRGQQVTLSCSPISGHRSVSWYQQTPGQGLQFLFEYFSETQRNKGNFPGRFSGRQFSNSRSEMNVSTLELGDSALYLCASSTGEGNTEAFFGQGTRLTVV.

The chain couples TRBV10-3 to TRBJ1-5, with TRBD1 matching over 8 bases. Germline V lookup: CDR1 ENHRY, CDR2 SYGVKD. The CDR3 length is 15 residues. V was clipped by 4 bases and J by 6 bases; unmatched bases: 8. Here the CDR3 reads CAISVAGGRVQPQHF. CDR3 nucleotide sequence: TGTGCCATCAGTGTGGCAGGGGGCCGCGTTCAGCCCCAGCATTTT.

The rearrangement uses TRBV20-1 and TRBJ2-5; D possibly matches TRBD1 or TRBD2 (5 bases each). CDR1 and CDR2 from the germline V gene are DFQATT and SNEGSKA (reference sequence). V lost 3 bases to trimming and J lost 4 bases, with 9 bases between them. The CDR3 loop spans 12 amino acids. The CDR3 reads CSASGALETQYF. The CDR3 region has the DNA TGCAGTGCTAGCGGGGCCCTAGAGACCCAGTACTTC.

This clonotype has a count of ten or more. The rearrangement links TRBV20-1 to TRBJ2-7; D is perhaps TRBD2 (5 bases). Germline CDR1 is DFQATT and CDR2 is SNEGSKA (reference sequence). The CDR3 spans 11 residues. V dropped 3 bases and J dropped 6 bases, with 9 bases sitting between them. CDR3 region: CSASEGSEQYF. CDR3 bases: TGCAGTGCTAGTGAGGGAAGCGAGCAGTACTTC.

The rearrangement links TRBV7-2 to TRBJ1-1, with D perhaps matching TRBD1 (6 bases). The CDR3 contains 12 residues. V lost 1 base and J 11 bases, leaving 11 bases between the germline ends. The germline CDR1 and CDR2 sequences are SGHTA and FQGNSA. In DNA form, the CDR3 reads TGTGCCAGCAGCTTAGGGGCAGGGGTGGCTTTCTTT. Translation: CASSLGAGVAFF.

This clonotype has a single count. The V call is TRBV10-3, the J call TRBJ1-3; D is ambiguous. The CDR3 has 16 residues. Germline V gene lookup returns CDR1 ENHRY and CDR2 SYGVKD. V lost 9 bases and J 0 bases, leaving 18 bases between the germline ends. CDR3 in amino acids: CAINWTAASSGNTIYF. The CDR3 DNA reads TGTGCCATAAACTGGACGGCAGCCTCCTCTGGAAACACCATATATTTT.

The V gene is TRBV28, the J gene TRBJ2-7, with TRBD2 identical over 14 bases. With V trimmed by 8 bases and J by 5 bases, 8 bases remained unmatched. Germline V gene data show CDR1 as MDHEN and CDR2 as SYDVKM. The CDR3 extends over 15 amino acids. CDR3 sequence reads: CASLDPGLAGDEQYF. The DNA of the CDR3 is TGTGCCAGCTTGGATCCGGGACTAGCGGGAGACGAGCAGTACTTC. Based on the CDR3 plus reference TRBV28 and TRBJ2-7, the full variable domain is DVKVTQSSRYLVKRTGEKVFLECVQDMDHENMFWYRQDPGLGLRLIYFSYDVKMKEKGDIPEGYSVSREKKERFSLILESASTNQTSMYLCASLDPGLAGDEQYFGPGTRLTVT.

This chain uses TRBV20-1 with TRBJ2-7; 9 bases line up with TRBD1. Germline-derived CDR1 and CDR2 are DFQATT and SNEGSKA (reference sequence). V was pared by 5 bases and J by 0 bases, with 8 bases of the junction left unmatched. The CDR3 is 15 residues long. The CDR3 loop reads CSAGGQGRSSYEQYF. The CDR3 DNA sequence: TGCAGTGCTGGCGGACAGGGGAGGTCCTCCTACGAGCAGTACTTC.

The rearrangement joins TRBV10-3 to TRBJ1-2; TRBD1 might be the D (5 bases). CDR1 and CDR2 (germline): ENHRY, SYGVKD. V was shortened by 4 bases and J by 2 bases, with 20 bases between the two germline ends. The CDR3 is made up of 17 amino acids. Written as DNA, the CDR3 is TGTGCCATCAGTGCTTTGAGGGGCGACACTAGCAACTATGGCTACACCTTC. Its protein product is CAISALRGDTSNYGYTF.

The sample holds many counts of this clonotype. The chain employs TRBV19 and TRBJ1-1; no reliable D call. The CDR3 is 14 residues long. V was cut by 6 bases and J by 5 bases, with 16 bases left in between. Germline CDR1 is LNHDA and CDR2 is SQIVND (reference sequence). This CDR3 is CASSPPPRRTEAFF. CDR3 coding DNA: TGTGCCAGTAGCCCCCCCCCCCGACGGACTGAAGCTTTCTTT. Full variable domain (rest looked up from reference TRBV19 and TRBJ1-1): DGGITQSPKYLFRKEGQNVTLSCEQNLNHDAMYWYRQDPGQGLRLIYYSQIVNDFQKGDIAEGYSVSREKKESFPLTVTSAQKNPTAFYLCASSPPPRRTEAFFGQGTRLTVV.

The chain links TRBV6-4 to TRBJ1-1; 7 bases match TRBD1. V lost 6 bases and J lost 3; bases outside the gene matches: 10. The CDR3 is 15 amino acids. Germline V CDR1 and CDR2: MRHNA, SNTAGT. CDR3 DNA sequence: TGTGCCAGCAGCCAGCTGGGAACAGGGGACACTGAAGCTTTCTTT. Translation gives CASSQLGTGDTEAFF.

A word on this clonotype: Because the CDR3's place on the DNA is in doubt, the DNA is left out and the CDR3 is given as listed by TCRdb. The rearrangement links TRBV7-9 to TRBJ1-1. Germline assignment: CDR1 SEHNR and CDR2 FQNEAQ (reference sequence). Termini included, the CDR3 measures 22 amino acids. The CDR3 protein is CASRGGDSPLHFGSGPNTEAFF.

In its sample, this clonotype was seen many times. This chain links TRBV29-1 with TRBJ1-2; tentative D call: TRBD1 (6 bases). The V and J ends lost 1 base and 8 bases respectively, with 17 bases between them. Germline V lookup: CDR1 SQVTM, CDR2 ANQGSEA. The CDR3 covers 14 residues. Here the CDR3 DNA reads TGCAGCGTTGAAGGGGGGGACACTGGTTACGGCTACACCTTC. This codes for CSVEGGDTGYGYTF.

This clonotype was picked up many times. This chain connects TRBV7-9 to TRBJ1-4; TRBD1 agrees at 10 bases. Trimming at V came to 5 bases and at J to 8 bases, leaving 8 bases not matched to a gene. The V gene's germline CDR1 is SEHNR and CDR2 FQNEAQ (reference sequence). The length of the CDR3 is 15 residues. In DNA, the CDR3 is TGTGCCAGCAGCCCCCGGGACAGGGGAAACGAAAAACTGTTTTTT. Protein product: CASSPRDRGNEKLFF.

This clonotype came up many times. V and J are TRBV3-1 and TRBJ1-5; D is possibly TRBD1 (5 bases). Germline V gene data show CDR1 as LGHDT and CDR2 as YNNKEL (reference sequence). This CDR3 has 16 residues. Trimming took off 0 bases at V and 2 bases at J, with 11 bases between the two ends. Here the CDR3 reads CASSQEIGGGNQPQHF. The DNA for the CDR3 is TGTGCCAGCAGCCAAGAAATCGGGGGTGGCAATCAGCCCCAGCATTTT.

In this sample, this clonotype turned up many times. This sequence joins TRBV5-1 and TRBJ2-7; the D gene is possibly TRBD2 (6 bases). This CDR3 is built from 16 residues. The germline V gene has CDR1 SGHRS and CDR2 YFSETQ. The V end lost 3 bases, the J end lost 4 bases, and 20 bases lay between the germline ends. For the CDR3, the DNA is TGCGCCAGCAGCTCCCTGGGGGGATTTTGGACATACGAGCAGTACTTC. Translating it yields CASSSLGGFWTYEQYF. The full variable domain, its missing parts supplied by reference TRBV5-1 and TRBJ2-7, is KAGVTQTPRYLIKTRGQQVTLSCSPISGHRSVSWYQQTPGQGLQFLFEYFSETQRNKGNFPGRFSGRQFSNSRSEMNVSTLELGDSALYLCASSSLGGFWTYEQYFGPGTRLTVT.

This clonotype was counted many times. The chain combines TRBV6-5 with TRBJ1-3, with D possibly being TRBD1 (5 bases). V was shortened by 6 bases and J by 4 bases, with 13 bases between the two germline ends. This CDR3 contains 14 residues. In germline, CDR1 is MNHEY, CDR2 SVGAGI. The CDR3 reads CASRNQGEGNTIYF. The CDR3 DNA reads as TGTGCCAGCAGGAACCAGGGTGAGGGAAACACCATATATTTT.

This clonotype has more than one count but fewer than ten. CDR3 sequence (DNA): TGTGCCAGCAGTACCGGACAGTCAACAGATACGCAGTATTTT. Protein: CASSTGQSTDTQYF. The genes are TRBV28 and TRBJ2-3; TRBD1 might be the D (6 bases). Germline CDR1 MDHEN, CDR2 SYDVKM. Trimming pared 5 bases from V and 3 bases from J, leaving 12 bases between. The CDR3 runs to 14 residues.

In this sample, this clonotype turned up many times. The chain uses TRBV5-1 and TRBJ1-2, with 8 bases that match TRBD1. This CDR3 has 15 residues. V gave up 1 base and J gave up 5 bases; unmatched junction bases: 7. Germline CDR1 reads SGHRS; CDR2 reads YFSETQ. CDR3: CASSLKQGAHYGYTF. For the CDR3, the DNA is TGCGCCAGCAGCTTGAAGCAGGGGGCGCATTATGGCTACACCTTC.